One and the same sample provided the 21 T cell receptor beta chains below, sequenced in a study of cytomegalovirus exposure and HLA in healthy donors. Amplification used 60 Vbeta primers and 13 Jbeta primers. Only in-frame clones appear in the TCRdb table, and some are missing; sequencing was by immunoSEQ multiplex PCR. The sample includes 140,000 to 150,000 clones, more than 7.5% seen only once; the top ten take less than 2%. The sample taken for sequencing was PBMCs. All receptors derive from a man aged 45-65 years in good health and CMV-seronegative.

The rearrangement joins TRBV4-1 to TRBJ2-7, with TRBD1 matching 8 bases. This CDR3 spans 15 amino acids. Per germline, CDR1 MGHRA and CDR2 YSYEKL. Losses at the gene ends were 1 base for V and 1 base for J; bases not matched to a gene: 3. The CDR3: CASSQAGTGSYEQYF. CDR3 coding DNA: TGCGCCAGCAGCCAAGCAGGGACAGGTTCCTACGAGCAGTACTTC.

This clone has only a few counts. The chain has TRBV2 and TRBJ1-4; D is possibly TRBD1 (5 bases). Looked up from germline, CDR1 is SNHLY and CDR2 is FYNNEI. V dropped 1 base and J dropped 6 bases, with 12 bases sitting between them. This CDR3 has 15 amino acids. The CDR3 nucleotides read TGTGCCAGCAGTGAAGTAGGGGAATCGGATGAAAAACTGTTTTTT. Translation gives CASSEVGESDEKLFF. The whole variable domain, filled in from reference TRBV2 and TRBJ1-4, reads EPEVTQTPSHQVTQMGQEVILRCVPISNHLYFYWYRQILGQKVEFLVSFYNNEISEKSEIFDDQFSVERPDGSNFTLKIRSTKLEDSAMYFCASSEVGESDEKLFFGSGTQLSVL.

This clone has a handful of counts. CDR3 residues: CASRVGAVNYEQYF. The CDR3, as DNA: TGTGCCAGCAGGGTGGGAGCGGTCAACTACGAGCAGTACTTC. This chain connects TRBV27 to TRBJ2-7; D is perhaps TRBD2 (5 bases). CDR3 size: 14 residues. V dropped 6 bases and J dropped 3 bases, with 15 bases sitting between them. Germline CDR1 is MNHEY and CDR2 is SMNVEV (reference sequence).

This clone turned up a few times. The chain combines TRBV27 with TRBJ2-7; possibly TRBD2 for D (6 bases). The V end lost 2 bases, the J end lost 6 bases, and 11 bases lay between the germline ends. CDR3 length equals 13 residues. Germline V lookup: CDR1 MNHEY, CDR2 SMNVEV (reference sequence). CDR3 bases: TGTGCCAGCAGTTTAAAGATGGAGGGCGAGCAGTACTTC. Its translation is CASSLKMEGEQYF.

This clone turned up a few times. The chain combines TRBV30 with TRBJ2-5; no definite D call. Trimming shortened V by 2 bases and J by 5 bases, and 12 bases separated the two germline ends. The CDR3 consists of 13 residues. In germline, CDR1 is GTSNPN, CDR2 SVGIG (reference sequence). CDR3 in DNA: TGTGCCTGGAGTAAAGCCGGGTTTGAGACCCAGTACTTC. The encoded protein is CAWSKAGFETQYF.

This clone was observed a handful of times. V is TRBV28 and J is TRBJ2-7; unclear D gene. Trimming removed 4 bases at V and 1 base at J, with 5 bases between. Germline CDR1 MDHEN, CDR2 SYDVKM. The CDR3 runs 12 residues. CDR3: CASSYSSYEQYF. In DNA, the CDR3 is TGTGCCAGCAGTTATTCATCCTACGAGCAGTACTTC.

The chain joins TRBV28 to TRBJ2-7; the match to TRBD1 covers 8 bases. The CDR3 sequence is 12 residues long. Germline loops: CDR1 MDHEN, CDR2 SYDVKM. V trimming: 5 bases; J trimming: 10 bases; junction bases outside the gene matches: 7. The chain's CDR3 is CASSLGQGRQYF. The CDR3 region has the DNA TGTGCCAGCAGTCTTGGACAGGGTAGACAGTACTTC.

This clone was seen more than once but under ten times. This chain connects TRBV19 to TRBJ1-5; D unresolved. CDR1 and CDR2 from the germline V gene are LNHDA and SQIVND (reference sequence). Deletions cut 8 bases from V and 0 bases from J, with 14 bases between. The length of the CDR3 is 15 residues. This CDR3 is CASWTGKVSNQPQHF. The DNA of the CDR3 is TGTGCCAGTTGGACGGGGAAGGTTAGCAATCAGCCCCAGCATTTT.

For the CDR3, the DNA is TGCGCCAGCAGCTCCCAAGGGACAGTTCTTACCTACGAGCAGTACTTC. This sequence encodes CASSSQGTVLTYEQYF. The chain uses TRBV5-1 and TRBJ2-7; 7 bases are shared with TRBD1. Trimming took 3 bases from V and 2 from J; bases not matched to a gene: 11. CDR1 and CDR2 from the germline V gene are SGHRS and YFSETQ. There are 16 residues in the CDR3.

Turning to this clone: One end of the junction varies from germline; a read error may be responsible. Distinct nucleotide sequences in the sample also encode this CDR3. The rearrangement uses TRBV7-7 and TRBJ1-4, with 9 bases lining up with TRBD1. The germline V gene has CDR1 SSHAT and CDR2 FNYEAQ (reference sequence). The CDR3 sequence is 15 residues long. CDR3 in amino acids: CASSSGQGSNEKLFF. CDR3 in DNA: TGTGCTAGCAGCTCGGGACAGGGCTCCAATGAAAAACTGTTTTTT.

V is TRBV15 and J is TRBJ1-2; no reliable D call. Germline-derived CDR1 and CDR2 are LNHNV and YYDKDF (reference sequence). Deletions cut 1 base from V and 8 bases from J, with 17 bases between. The CDR3 is made up of 15 amino acids. For the CDR3, the DNA is TGTGCCACCAGCAGAGGGGAGGACGGTCTCGGGGGCTACACCTTC. This codes for CATSRGEDGLGGYTF.

The V and J genes are TRBV29-1 and TRBJ2-3; 8 nucleotides match TRBD2. Germline trimming cut 4 bases from V and 5 bases from J; bases unmatched to any gene: 5. The CDR3 has 13 amino acids. Germline V gene lookup returns CDR1 SQVTM and CDR2 ANQGSEA. CDR3 residues: CSVGSGVIDTQYF. Written as DNA, the CDR3 is TGCAGCGTTGGTAGCGGGGTTATAGATACGCAGTATTTT.

The chain combines TRBV7-3 with TRBJ2-3; 8 bases agree with TRBD2. The CDR3 extends over 14 amino acids. The V gene's germline CDR1 is SGHTA and CDR2 FQGTGA. The J segment lost 0 bases and the V segment lost 5 bases, leaving 1 base of the junction unmatched. The CDR3 sequence: CASSPGGSTDTQYF. The CDR3 DNA follows: TGTGCCAGCAGCCCGGGGGGGAGCACAGATACGCAGTATTTT.

The genes are TRBV28 and TRBJ2-1; 12 nucleotides agree with TRBD2. CDR1 is MDHEN, CDR2 SYDVKM, per germline. J was trimmed by 4 bases and V by 2 bases; bases with no gene match: 6. This CDR3 is built from 17 residues. The CDR3 spells CASSLIGLAGGYNEQFF. CDR3 nucleotide sequence: TGTGCCAGCAGTTTAATTGGGCTAGCGGGAGGGTACAATGAGCAGTTCTTC.

The chain carries TRBV19 and TRBJ2-5, with 10 bases matching TRBD2. Germline V gene data show CDR1 as LNHDA and CDR2 as SQIVND (reference sequence). The trim removed 1 base at V and 1 base at J, leaving 9 bases unmatched. The CDR3 totals 18 residues. CDR3 in amino acids: CASSIGGTSVVFQETQYF. CDR3 nucleotides: TGTGCCAGTAGTATAGGGGGGACTAGCGTAGTTTTCCAAGAGACCCAGTACTTC.

The rearrangement uses TRBV6-5 and TRBJ1-6; unclear D gene. Germline loops: CDR1 MNHEY, CDR2 SVGAGI. The V end was cut by 3 bases, the J end by 4 bases, with 7 bases between. The CDR3 consists of 14 residues. The CDR3 spells CASSYGRYNSPLHF. In DNA form, the CDR3 reads TGTGCCAGCAGTTATGGCAGGTATAATTCACCCCTCCACTTT.

The gene calls are TRBV9 and TRBJ2-7, with 7 bases that match TRBD1. Germline V CDR1 and CDR2: SGDLS, YYNGEE. There are 13 residues in the CDR3. After removal of 4 bases from V and 0 bases from J, the junction contained 1 base not matched to a gene. The DNA for the CDR3 is TGTGCCAGCAGCACAGGGGTCTCCTACGAGCAGTACTTC. Protein: CASSTGVSYEQYF.

In its sample, this clone was seen a few times. This CDR3 is CASSSYREGTQYF. CDR3 DNA: TGTGCCAGCAGCTCCTATCGTGAGGGTACGCAGTATTTT. The V gene is TRBV7-2, the J gene TRBJ2-3; D is possibly TRBD2 (5 bases). This CDR3 is built from 13 residues. Per germline, CDR1 SGHTA and CDR2 FQGNSA. The V gene lost 4 bases and the J gene lost 8 bases, with 13 bases spanning the gap.

Only a few counts were recorded for this clone. V usage is TRBV7-3 and J usage is TRBJ1-1; D may be TRBD1 (5 bases). V lost 5 bases and J 0 bases, leaving 13 bases between the germline ends. The CDR3 contains 15 residues. Germline lookup yields CDR1 SGHTA and CDR2 FQGTGA. CDR3 in amino acids: CASSPGGSMNTEAFF. CDR3 coding DNA: TGTGCCAGCAGCCCCGGGGGGTCTATGAACACTGAAGCTTTCTTT.

Only a few counts were recorded for this clone. The chain recombines TRBV6-6 with TRBJ2-1; D ambiguous. V was clipped by 5 bases and J by 15 bases, with 14 bases between them. Per the germline V gene, CDR1 is MNHNY and CDR2 is SVGAGI (reference sequence). This CDR3 has 11 residues. For the CDR3, the DNA is TGTGCCAGCAGTGAACAGTCTACCAGGTTCTTC. Translating gives CASSEQSTRFF.

This clone has just a few counts. V usage is TRBV29-1 and J usage is TRBJ2-7; D may be TRBD1 (6 bases). The V and J ends lost 2 bases and 7 bases respectively, with 12 bases between them. Germline V CDR1 and CDR2: SQVTM, ANQGSEA. The CDR3 is 12 residues long. CDR3 sequence reads: CSVEPGVGEQYF. The CDR3 DNA follows: TGCAGCGTTGAACCAGGGGTAGGAGAGCAGTACTTC.